Below are 16 T cell receptor beta chains sequenced from a single sample in a study of CD8+ T cells in alopecia areata. In each case, RNA was isolated and then reverse transcribed into cDNA as the sequencing template. Sequenced by immunoSEQ multiplex PCR; TCRdb stores in-frame clones only, minus some. The sample holds 110,000 or so clones, approximately 59% seen once. Input material: CD8+ T cells sorted from blood. These receptors were taken from a human donor in good health.

DNA of the CDR3: TGTGCCAGCAGTACGGGGGCCGGGGAGCTGTTTTTT. Translating gives CASSTGAGELFF. The V call is TRBV6-5, the J call TRBJ2-2, with D perhaps TRBD2 (6 bases). Germline assignment: CDR1 MNHEY and CDR2 SVGAGI. Trimming cost V 5 bases and J 6 bases, with 7 bases left between them. This CDR3 has 12 residues.

This clone was seen a few times. The CDR3 DNA follows: TGTGCCAGCAGTGGGGGACAGGGGGGCGGCGCAGATACGCAGTATTTT. Its protein product is CASSGGQGGGADTQYF. This rearrangement joins TRBV6-1 to TRBJ2-3; 11 bases fit TRBD1. The germline V gene encodes CDR1 MNHNS and CDR2 SASEGT. The CDR3 loop spans 16 amino acids. The V segment lost 4 bases and the J segment 4 bases; nucleotides outside the gene matches: 7.

This clone showed up just a few times. Here the CDR3 DNA reads TGTGCCAGCAGTTTGACAACACTTCTAGCCAAAAACATTCAGTACTTC. It is translated as CASSLTTLLAKNIQYF. The chain carries TRBV6-5 and TRBJ2-4; D is unresolved. The V end lost 4 bases, the J end lost 0 bases, and 13 bases lay between the germline ends. Per the germline V gene, CDR1 is MNHEY and CDR2 is SVGAGI. The CDR3 contains 16 residues.

This clone has only a few counts. V gene TRBV10-2 combines with J gene TRBJ1-1; D gene uncertain. Looked up from germline, CDR1 is WSHSY and CDR2 is SAAADI. The V end lost 0 bases, the J end lost 6 bases, and 8 bases lay between the germline ends. The CDR3 extends over 13 amino acids. DNA of the CDR3: TGCGCCAGCAGTGAGTCAACGGGTTCTGAAGCTTTCTTT. As protein: CASSESTGSEAFF.

The rearrangement joins TRBV29-1 to TRBJ1-1; D not resolved. V was shortened by 1 base and J by 12 bases, with 12 bases between the two germline ends. The CDR3 is made up of 11 amino acids. Germline loops: CDR1 SQVTM, CDR2 ANQGSEA. CDR3 bases: TGCAGCGTTGAAGGGACGCAGGCCCCTTTCTTT. It is translated as CSVEGTQAPFF.

The chain has TRBV30 and TRBJ1-1; D remains unclear. In germline, CDR1 is GTSNPN, CDR2 SVGIG (reference sequence). Trimming cost V 1 base and J 0 bases, with 12 bases left between them. The CDR3 is 15 amino acids. The CDR3 here is CAWSEVGVMNTEAFF. The CDR3 DNA sequence: TGTGCCTGGAGTGAGGTCGGGGTTATGAACACTGAAGCTTTCTTT.

The chain is built from TRBV28 and TRBJ2-7, with a tentative D call TRBD1 (5 bases). The CDR3 covers 15 residues. Per germline, CDR1 MDHEN and CDR2 SYDVKM. Trimming removed 4 bases at V and 1 base at J, with 14 bases between. CDR3: CASSSLVNRSYEQYF. As DNA, the CDR3 is TGTGCCAGCAGTTCCTTAGTCAACAGGTCCTACGAGCAGTACTTC.

This clone turned up a few times. CDR3 nucleotide sequence: TGTGCCAGCAGAGACGTTCTCGGGAGCGGGGAGCTGTTTTTT. It yields the protein CASRDVLGSGELFF. V gene TRBV28 combines with J gene TRBJ2-2, with D perhaps matching TRBD2 (6 bases). The CDR3 consists of 14 residues. V lost 6 bases, J lost 7 bases, and 15 bases lay in between. Germline V gene lookup returns CDR1 MDHEN and CDR2 SYDVKM.

The CDR3 DNA follows: TGTGCCAGCAGCTCGGTGGGGACACCTACTGCCTACGAGCAGTACTTC. Translated, it gives CASSSVGTPTAYEQYF. The chain recombines TRBV7-6 with TRBJ2-7; D is possibly TRBD1 (6 bases). Germline CDR1 SGHVS, CDR2 FNYEAQ. There are 16 residues in the CDR3. The V end was cut by 4 bases, the J end by 2 bases, with 18 bases between.

Only a few counts were recorded for this clone. This chain links TRBV29-1 with TRBJ2-5; 8 nucleotides agree with TRBD2. The ends lost 3 bases at V and 5 bases at J; junction bases unmatched: 11. CDR1 SQVTM and CDR2 ANQGSEA come from the germline V gene. The CDR3 totals 15 residues. The CDR3 DNA is TGCAGCGTTGAGGACCCGGGGGGGTTAGGGGAGACCCAGTACTTC. Its translation: CSVEDPGGLGETQYF.

Comments on this clone: As the CDR3 is not closed by the conserved phenylalanine or tryptophan, this likely results from a read error. The V call is TRBV28, the J call TRBJ1-1; D not certain. The V gene lost 2 bases and the J gene lost 0 bases, with 4 bases spanning the gap. This CDR3 spans 13 amino acids. Germline values: CDR1 MDHEN, CDR2 SYDVKM. Written as DNA, the CDR3 is TGTGCCAGCAGTTTACCAATGAACACTGAAGCTTTCCTT. Translated: CASSLPMNTEAFL.

This chain uses TRBV6-5 with TRBJ2-2, with D possibly TRBD1 on 6 matching bases. CDR1 MNHEY and CDR2 SVGAGI come from the germline V gene. The length of the CDR3 is 12 residues. The V end lost 6 bases, the J end lost 7 bases, and 9 bases lay between the germline ends. The DNA of the CDR3 is TGTGCCAGCAGCAGGGACATCGGGGAGCTGTTTTTT. It translates to CASSRDIGELFF.

This chain joins TRBV28 and TRBJ1-6; D remains ambiguous. The V gene lost 6 bases and the J gene lost 5 bases, with 17 bases spanning the gap. The germline V gene has CDR1 MDHEN and CDR2 SYDVKM. The CDR3 has 16 residues. The CDR3: CASRLFVGRNNSPLHF. As DNA, the CDR3 is TGTGCCAGCAGGTTGTTCGTTGGGAGAAATAATTCACCCCTCCACTTT.

By share, this clone ranks as medium-sized (0.01 to 0.1%). V gene TRBV28 combines with J gene TRBJ2-7; TRBD2 aligns across 9 bases. V dropped 2 bases and J dropped 6; count of bases not matched to a gene: 8. CDR1 MDHEN and CDR2 SYDVKM come from the germline V gene. CDR3 length: 15 amino acids. The CDR3 spells CASSLEALAGFEQYF. In nucleotides, the CDR3 is TGTGCCAGCAGTTTAGAGGCTCTAGCGGGGTTCGAGCAGTACTTC.

The CDR3 loop reads CASSSRTGGIPAQHF. Here the CDR3 DNA reads TGTGCCAGCAGTTCGAGGACAGGGGGCATACCGGCCCAGCATTTT. The V and J genes are TRBV28 and TRBJ1-5, with TRBD1 matching 11 bases. Germline V CDR1 and CDR2: MDHEN, SYDVKM. This CDR3 has 15 amino acids. The V and J ends lost 4 bases and 11 bases, in that order; junction bases with no gene match: 10.

The rearrangement links TRBV10-2 to TRBJ2-6; possibly TRBD2 for D (6 bases). V shed 6 bases and J shed 1 base, with 22 bases lying between them. The CDR3 runs to 19 residues. Germline V CDR1 and CDR2: WSHSY, SAAADI. Written as DNA, the CDR3 is TGCGCCAGCAGAACCGCTGGGGACTTGTCTCGATCTGGGGCCAACGTCCTGACTTTC. This encodes CASRTAGDLSRSGANVLTF.